This passage covers 28 T cell receptor beta chains from one sample sequenced in a study of beta chain features in type 1 diabetes. Reverse transcribing all isolated RNA meant expressed TCRB transcripts were sequenced. Profiling relied on immunoSEQ multiplex PCR, and the TCRdb table lists in-frame clones only, not all of them. The table includes 600,000 to 700,000 clones, 12% detected once. These TCRs are of unknown antigen specificity. Study results and caveats: Moderate but significant shortening of TCRB CDR3s was recorded in all four CD4+ subsets from Type 1 diabetes patients.

Source material: naive CD4+ T cells from blood. The receptors stem from a man aged 25 to 40 with type 1 diabetes.

A few counts support this clone. This chain uses TRBV7-2 with TRBJ2-2; D gene unclear. Deletions cut 5 bases from V and 1 base from J, with 8 bases between. The CDR3 length is 14 residues. Germline V gene sequence: CDR1 SGHTA, CDR2 FQGNSA. CDR3 sequence (DNA): TGTGCCAGCAGCCCATCCGGGAACACCGGGGAGCTGTTTTTT. Protein: CASSPSGNTGELFF.

A word on this clone: The same CDR3 also results from other DNA sequences found in this sample. The V call is TRBV18, the J call TRBJ2-7; D gene ambiguous. The CDR3 is made up of 11 amino acids. Trimming cost V 2 bases and J 5 bases, with 4 bases left between them. Germline V gene data show CDR1 as KGHSH and CDR2 as LQKENI. The CDR3 DNA reads TGTGCCAGCTCACCAGGCCACGAGCAGTACTTC. Translation gives CASSPGHEQYF.

The chain employs TRBV29-1 and TRBJ2-1, with 9 positions matching TRBD1. V trimming: 6 bases; J trimming: 10 bases; junction bases outside the gene matches: 13. The germline gives CDR1 SQVTM, CDR2 ANQGSEA. The CDR3 is made up of 14 amino acids. This chain's CDR3 is CSVAWDNRGREQFF. The CDR3 DNA sequence: TGCAGCGTAGCCTGGGATAACAGGGGGCGGGAGCAGTTCTTC.

The V gene is TRBV9, the J gene TRBJ2-2; D is perhaps TRBD1 or TRBD2 (6 bases each). The CDR3 contains 15 residues. Germline lookup yields CDR1 SGDLS and CDR2 YYNGEE. V was trimmed by 3 bases and J by 6 bases, leaving 15 bases between them. CDR3 bases: TGTGCCAGCAGCGAAAAGGGGGGCAGCTCCGGGGAGCTGTTTTTT. Its protein is CASSEKGGSSGELFF.

As concerns this clone: The same CDR3 can be traced to other DNA sequences in this sample. The gene calls are TRBV28 and TRBJ1-2; maybe TRBD1 (6 bases). V was trimmed by 4 bases and J by 8 bases, leaving 8 bases between them. This CDR3 spans 11 amino acids. Germline CDR1 is MDHEN and CDR2 is SYDVKM. CDR3 region: CASSSQGGYTF. As DNA, the CDR3 is TGTGCCAGCAGTTCACAGGGAGGCTACACCTTC.

This clone was counted only a few times. V is TRBV30 and J is TRBJ1-3; TRBD1 agrees at 11 bases. V trimming: 4 bases; J trimming: 4 bases; junction bases outside the gene matches: 18. Looked up from germline, CDR1 is GTSNPN and CDR2 is SVGIG (reference sequence). The CDR3 is made up of 19 amino acids. For the CDR3, the DNA is TGTGCCTGGACTAAAAGGAGGACAGGGGGCAAGTTAGGAGGAAACACCATATATTTT. As protein: CAWTKRRTGGKLGGNTIYF.

The V gene is TRBV15, the J gene TRBJ2-3, with D uncertain. Trimming cost V 6 bases and J 0 bases, with 13 bases left between them. Germline V CDR1 and CDR2: LNHNV, YYDKDF (reference sequence). The CDR3 is 15 amino acids. The chain's CDR3 is CATRVRTDSTDTQYF. The CDR3 region has the DNA TGTGCCACCAGGGTTAGGACGGATAGCACAGATACGCAGTATTTT. Supplemented by reference TRBV15 and TRBJ2-3, the full variable domain reads DAMVIQNPRYQVTQFGKPVTLSCSQTLNHNVMYWYQQKSSQAPKLLFHYYDKDFNNEADTPDNFQSRRPNTSFCFLDIRSPGLGDTAMYLCATRVRTDSTDTQYFGPGTRLTVL.

Here the CDR3 DNA reads TGTGCCAGTAGTGGGGACAGGGCGTCCCATAATTCACCCCTCCACTTT. Translated: CASSGDRASHNSPLHF. J is TRBJ1-6 and V is TRBV19; TRBD1 matches 9 bases. V gave up 5 bases and J gave up 5 bases; unmatched junction bases: 7. Germline loops: CDR1 LNHDA, CDR2 SQIVND (reference sequence). The CDR3 loop spans 16 amino acids.

V usage is TRBV7-2 and J usage is TRBJ1-3; D not resolved. Deletions cut 0 bases from V and 0 bases from J, with 9 bases between. The CDR3 is made up of 16 amino acids. Germline CDR1 and CDR2: SGHTA and FQGNSA. This CDR3 is CASSLASAYSGNTIYF. Written as DNA, the CDR3 is TGTGCCAGCAGCTTAGCTTCGGCCTACTCTGGAAACACCATATATTTT.

V usage is TRBV4-3 and J usage is TRBJ2-1; TRBD1 aligns across 9 bases. Germline CDR1 and CDR2: LGHNA and YSLEER. CDR3 length: 16 residues. V was clipped by 4 bases and J by 7 bases; unmatched bases: 11. The CDR3 loop reads CASSRRGQGRQNEQFF. The CDR3 nucleotides are TGCGCCAGCAGCCGCCGCGGACAGGGGAGACAAAATGAGCAGTTCTTC.

This clone appeared a few times. The chain couples TRBV18 to TRBJ1-3, with D perhaps matching TRBD1 (5 bases). Germline assignment: CDR1 KGHSH and CDR2 LQKENI. Trimming pared 3 bases from V and 3 bases from J, leaving 9 bases between. CDR3 length: 14 residues. The CDR3 DNA follows: TGTGCCAGCTCACCTTCTGACAGTGGAAACACCATATATTTT. Its protein is CASSPSDSGNTIYF.

This clone was picked up a small number of times. The sample has other DNA sequences that encode this CDR3 too. CDR3 DNA: TGTGCCAGCAGCCCAACGGGTAACTATGGCTACACCTTC. Residues: CASSPTGNYGYTF. The chain uses TRBV5-6 and TRBJ1-2; no reliable D call. CDR1 and CDR2 (germline): SGHDT, YYEEEE. V was shortened by 4 bases and J by 1 base, with 8 bases between the two germline ends. This CDR3 is 13 amino acids long.

The J gene is TRBJ1-2, the V gene TRBV7-2, with 9 nucleotides matching TRBD1. Germline CDR1 SGHTA, CDR2 FQGNSA. This CDR3 has 15 amino acids. With 5 bases clipped from V and 9 bases from J, the junction kept 13 bases outside the gene matches. The CDR3 spells CASSIRTTGTGSYTF. The CDR3 nucleotides read TGTGCCAGCAGCATAAGAACTACCGGGACAGGGAGCTACACCTTC.

This clone appeared a few times. V usage is TRBV27 and J usage is TRBJ2-3, with TRBD2 matching 13 bases. The CDR3 sequence is 16 residues long. The V and J ends lost 4 bases and 1 base, in that order; junction bases with no gene match: 2. Looked up from germline, CDR1 is MNHEY and CDR2 is SMNVEV (reference sequence). The CDR3 spells CASSSTSGGRTDTQYF. Here the CDR3 DNA reads TGTGCCAGCAGTTCGACTAGCGGGGGGCGCACAGATACGCAGTATTTT.

There are a few counts of this clone. The chain joins TRBV2 to TRBJ1-4, with a tentative D call TRBD1 (5 bases). Germline loops: CDR1 SNHLY, CDR2 FYNNEI. V shed 5 bases and J shed 3 bases, with 10 bases lying between them. CDR3 length: 14 amino acids. For the CDR3, the DNA is TGTGCCAGCAGTTCGGGGCGTTCTAATGAAAAACTGTTTTTT. Its translation: CASSSGRSNEKLFF.

This clone was detected only a few times. The J gene is TRBJ1-2, the V gene TRBV2, with 7 bases aligning to TRBD1. Germline assignment: CDR1 SNHLY and CDR2 FYNNEI. CDR3 size: 18 residues. Losses at the gene ends were 3 bases for V and 2 bases for J; bases not matched to a gene: 15. CDR3 amino acids: CASSDARQGGKKNYGYTF. The CDR3 bases are TGTGCCAGCAGTGACGCGAGACAGGGAGGGAAGAAAAACTATGGCTACACCTTC.

DNA of the CDR3: TGTGCCAGCAGTGAATCAGGGCGAGGAAACACCATATATTTT. Translating gives CASSESGRGNTIYF. The chain uses TRBV25-1 and TRBJ1-3; D may be TRBD1 (5 bases). Germline assignment: CDR1 MGHDK and CDR2 SYGVNS. This CDR3 is 14 amino acids long. V lost 1 base and J 4 bases, leaving 8 bases between the germline ends.

This clone occurred a few times. The chain recombines TRBV15 with TRBJ2-2; TRBD2 is a possible D gene (5 bases). The CDR3 consists of 18 residues. The germline V gene has CDR1 LNHNV and CDR2 YYDKDF (reference sequence). Trimming cost V 0 bases and J 4 bases, with 18 bases left between them. The CDR3 sequence: CATSRDPRGSRSTGELFF. CDR3 bases: TGTGCCACCAGCAGAGACCCCAGAGGGAGCAGGAGCACCGGGGAGCTGTTTTTT.

The chain couples TRBV5-4 to TRBJ2-5; D perhaps matches TRBD2 (7 bases). V lost 1 base and J 0 bases, leaving 19 bases between the germline ends. Germline CDR1 and CDR2: SGHNT and YYREEE (reference sequence). This CDR3 contains 18 residues. As DNA, the CDR3 is TGTGCCAGCAGCTTGAAGGGACGGGGGGCACCGTACCAAGAGACCCAGTACTTC. It encodes CASSLKGRGAPYQETQYF.

This clone appeared a few times. The chain uses TRBV7-2 and TRBJ1-1; D not certain. There are 14 residues in the CDR3. V shed 0 bases and J shed 1 base, with 6 bases lying between them. Germline CDR1 and CDR2: SGHTA and FQGNSA. CDR3: CASSLAWQNTEAFF. The DNA for the CDR3 is TGTGCCAGCAGCTTAGCGTGGCAGAACACTGAAGCTTTCTTT.

This sequence joins TRBV30 and TRBJ1-2, with D unresolved. Deletions cut 5 bases from V and 3 bases from J, with 10 bases between. Germline V gene sequence: CDR1 GTSNPN, CDR2 SVGIG (reference sequence). The CDR3 length is 12 residues. The CDR3 nucleotides are TGTGCCTGGCTCGATTTTTACTATGGCTACACCTTC. As protein: CAWLDFYYGYTF.

V is TRBV5-1 and J is TRBJ1-5; TRBD1 is a possible D gene (5 bases). CDR1 SGHRS and CDR2 YFSETQ come from the germline V gene. With 3 bases removed from V and 7 bases from J, the gap between germline ends came to 17 bases. This CDR3 contains 15 residues. The CDR3 spells CASSSRPGDGQPQHF. CDR3 coding DNA: TGCGCCAGCAGCTCAAGACCGGGGGATGGACAGCCCCAGCATTTT.

This clone was observed a few times. V is TRBV4-3 and J is TRBJ2-3, with 9 nucleotides matching TRBD2. CDR3 length equals 17 residues. The ends lost 0 bases at V and 5 bases at J; junction bases unmatched: 9. Germline V gene sequence: CDR1 LGHNA, CDR2 YSLEER. The CDR3 coding sequence is TGCGCCAGCAGCCAAGATCTGGCGGGAGGGGGAGGAGATACGCAGTATTTT. Its protein product is CASSQDLAGGGGDTQYF.

This clone occurred a few times. This chain uses TRBV14 with TRBJ2-1; D gene unclear. Looked up from germline, CDR1 is SGHDN and CDR2 is FVKESK. This CDR3 region has 13 residues. The V end was cut by 3 bases, the J end by 3 bases, with 6 bases between. The CDR3 DNA follows: TGTGCCAGCAGCCACCTGGTCTACAATGAGCAGTTCTTC. This encodes CASSHLVYNEQFF.

The chain couples TRBV7-3 to TRBJ2-1, with no clear D. The germline V gene encodes CDR1 SGHTA and CDR2 FQGTGA. V dropped 5 bases and J dropped 0 bases, with 14 bases sitting between them. The CDR3 runs 16 residues. The CDR3 loop reads CASSNTLIGSYNEQFF. In nucleotides, the CDR3 is TGTGCCAGCAGCAACACCCTAATTGGCTCCTACAATGAGCAGTTCTTC.

The rearrangement links TRBV4-2 to TRBJ1-4, with a tentative D call TRBD1 (5 bases). Germline lookup yields CDR1 LGHNA and CDR2 YNFKEQ. The CDR3 spans 16 residues. Trimming took 0 bases from V and 2 from J, leaving 10 bases between them. In DNA, the CDR3 is TGTGCCAGCAGCCAAGACCCCTGGGGCACTAATGAAAAACTGTTTTTT. Translating it yields CASSQDPWGTNEKLFF.

This clone was counted between two and nine times. The CDR3 DNA follows: TGTGCCATCAGTGAGTCGAGGGCAGTAGGACAGCCCCAGCATTTT. Protein product: CAISESRAVGQPQHF. This rearrangement joins TRBV10-3 to TRBJ1-5; no clear D gene. V gave up 0 bases and J gave up 7 bases, with 13 bases separating them. The CDR3 contains 15 residues. Germline values: CDR1 ENHRY, CDR2 SYGVKD.

This clone was recorded a few times. The rearrangement joins TRBV7-6 to TRBJ2-1, with D possibly matching TRBD2 (6 bases). Germline V CDR1 and CDR2: SGHVS, FNYEAQ. The CDR3 length is 13 residues. Trimming pared 4 bases from V and 7 bases from J, leaving 11 bases between. CDR3 loop: CASSSGLRNEQFF. DNA of the CDR3: TGTGCCAGCAGCTCGGGACTCCGGAATGAGCAGTTCTTC.